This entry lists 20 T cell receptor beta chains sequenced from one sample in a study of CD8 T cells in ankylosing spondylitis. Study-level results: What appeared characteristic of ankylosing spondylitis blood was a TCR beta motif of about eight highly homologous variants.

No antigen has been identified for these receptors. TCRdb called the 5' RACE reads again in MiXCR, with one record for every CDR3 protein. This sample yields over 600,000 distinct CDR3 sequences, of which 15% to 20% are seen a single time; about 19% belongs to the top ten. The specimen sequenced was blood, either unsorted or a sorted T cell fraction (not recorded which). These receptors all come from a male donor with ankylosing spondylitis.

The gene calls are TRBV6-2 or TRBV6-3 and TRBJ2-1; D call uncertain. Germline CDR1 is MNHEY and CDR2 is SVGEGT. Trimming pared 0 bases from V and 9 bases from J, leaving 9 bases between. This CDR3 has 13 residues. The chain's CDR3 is CASSYSLVSEQFF. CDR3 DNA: TGTGCCAGCAGTTACTCCTTAGTGAGTGAGCAGTTCTTC.

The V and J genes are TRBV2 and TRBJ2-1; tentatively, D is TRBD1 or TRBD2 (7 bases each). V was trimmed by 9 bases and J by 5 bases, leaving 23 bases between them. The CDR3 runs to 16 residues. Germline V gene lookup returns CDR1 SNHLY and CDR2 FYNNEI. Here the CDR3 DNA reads TGTGCCAGAGGAAAGGGGGCGGGAGTACTCGACAATGAGCAGTTCTTC. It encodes CARGKGAGVLDNEQFF.

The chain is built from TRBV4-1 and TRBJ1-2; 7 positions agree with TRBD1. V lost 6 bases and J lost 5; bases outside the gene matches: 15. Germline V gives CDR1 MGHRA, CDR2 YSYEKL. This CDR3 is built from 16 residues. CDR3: CASSGVGTVSLYGYTF. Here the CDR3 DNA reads TGCGCCAGCAGTGGCGTCGGGACAGTGTCTTTGTATGGCTACACCTTC.

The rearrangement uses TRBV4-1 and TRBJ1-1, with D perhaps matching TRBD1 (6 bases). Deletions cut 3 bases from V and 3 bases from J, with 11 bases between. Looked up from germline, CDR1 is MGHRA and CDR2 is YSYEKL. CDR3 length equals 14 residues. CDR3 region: CASSHIRGYTEAFF. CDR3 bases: TGCGCCAGCAGCCACATAAGGGGGTACACTGAAGCTTTCTTT.

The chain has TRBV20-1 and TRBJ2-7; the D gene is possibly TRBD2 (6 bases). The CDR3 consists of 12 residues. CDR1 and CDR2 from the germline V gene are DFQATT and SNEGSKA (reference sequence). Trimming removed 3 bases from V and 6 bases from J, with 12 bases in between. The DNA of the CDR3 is TGCAGTGCTAGGCCCGGGAGCTTCGAGCAGTACTTC. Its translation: CSARPGSFEQYF.

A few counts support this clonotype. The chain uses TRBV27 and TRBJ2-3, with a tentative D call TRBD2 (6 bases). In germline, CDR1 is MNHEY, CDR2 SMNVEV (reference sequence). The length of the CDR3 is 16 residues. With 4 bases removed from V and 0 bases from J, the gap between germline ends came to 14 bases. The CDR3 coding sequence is TGTGCCAGCAGTTCACGGGACTTTCCGAGCACAGATACGCAGTATTTT. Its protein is CASSSRDFPSTDTQYF.

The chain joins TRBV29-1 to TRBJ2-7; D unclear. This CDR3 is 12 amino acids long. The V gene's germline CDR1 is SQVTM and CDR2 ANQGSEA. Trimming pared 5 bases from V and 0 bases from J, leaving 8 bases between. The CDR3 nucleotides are TGCAGCGTTAGGAGAGCCTCCTACGAGCAGTACTTC. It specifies CSVRRASYEQYF.

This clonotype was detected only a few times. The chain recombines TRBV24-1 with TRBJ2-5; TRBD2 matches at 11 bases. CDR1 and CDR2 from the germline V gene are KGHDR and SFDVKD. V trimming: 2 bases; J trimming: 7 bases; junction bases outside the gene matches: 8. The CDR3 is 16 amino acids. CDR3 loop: CATSDSWASGGPTQYF. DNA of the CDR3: TGTGCCACCAGTGATTCATGGGCTAGCGGGGGGCCGACCCAGTACTTC.

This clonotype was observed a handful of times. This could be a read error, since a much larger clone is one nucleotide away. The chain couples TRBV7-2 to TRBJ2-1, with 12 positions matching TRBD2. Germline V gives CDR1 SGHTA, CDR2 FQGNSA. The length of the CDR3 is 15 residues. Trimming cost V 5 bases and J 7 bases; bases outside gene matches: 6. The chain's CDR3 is CASSPRTSGINEQFF. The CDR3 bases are TGTGCCAGCAGCCCCCGGACTAGCGGGATTAATGAGCAGTTCTTC.

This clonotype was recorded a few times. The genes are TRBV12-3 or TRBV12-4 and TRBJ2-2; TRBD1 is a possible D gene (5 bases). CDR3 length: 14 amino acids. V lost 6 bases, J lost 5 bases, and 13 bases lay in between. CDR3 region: CASSLHQGTGELFF. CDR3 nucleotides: TGTGCCAGCAGCCTTCATCAGGGTACCGGGGAGCTGTTTTTT.

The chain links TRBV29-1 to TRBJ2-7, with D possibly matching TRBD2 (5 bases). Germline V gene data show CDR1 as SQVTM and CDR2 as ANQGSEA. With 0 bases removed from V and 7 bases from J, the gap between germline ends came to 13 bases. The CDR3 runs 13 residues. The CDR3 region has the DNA TGCAGCGTTGAAGATATAATGGGGAGTGAGCAGTACTTC. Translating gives CSVEDIMGSEQYF.

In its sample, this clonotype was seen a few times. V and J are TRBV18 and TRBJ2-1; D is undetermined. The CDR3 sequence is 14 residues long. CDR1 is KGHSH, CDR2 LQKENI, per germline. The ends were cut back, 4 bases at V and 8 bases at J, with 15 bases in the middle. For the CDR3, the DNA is TGTGCCAGCTCACACTCTATCGGGTCGGATGAGCAGTTCTTC. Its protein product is CASSHSIGSDEQFF.

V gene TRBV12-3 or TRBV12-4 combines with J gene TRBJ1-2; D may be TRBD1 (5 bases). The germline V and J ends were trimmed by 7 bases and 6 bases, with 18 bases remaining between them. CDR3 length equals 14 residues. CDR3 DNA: TGTGCCAGCACCCTAGGGGACCCAGGCCATGGCTACACCTTC. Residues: CASTLGDPGHGYTF.

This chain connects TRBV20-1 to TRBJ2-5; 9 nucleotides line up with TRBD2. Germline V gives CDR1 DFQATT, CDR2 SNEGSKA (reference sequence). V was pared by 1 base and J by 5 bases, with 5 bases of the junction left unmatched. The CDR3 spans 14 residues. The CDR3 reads CSARAAGGRETQYF. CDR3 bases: TGCAGTGCTAGAGCTGCGGGGGGGCGGGAGACCCAGTACTTC.

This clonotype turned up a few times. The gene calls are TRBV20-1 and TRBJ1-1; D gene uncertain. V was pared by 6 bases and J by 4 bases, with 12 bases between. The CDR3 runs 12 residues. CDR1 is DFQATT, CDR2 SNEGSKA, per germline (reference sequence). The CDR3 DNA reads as TGCAGTGCCGCGGGCCGGGCCACTGAAGCTTTCTTT. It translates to CSAAGRATEAFF.

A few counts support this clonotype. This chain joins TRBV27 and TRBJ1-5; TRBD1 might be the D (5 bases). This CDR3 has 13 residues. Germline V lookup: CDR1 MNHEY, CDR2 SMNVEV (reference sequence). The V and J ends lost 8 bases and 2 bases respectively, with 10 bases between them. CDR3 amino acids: CASQQGGNQPQHF. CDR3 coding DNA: TGTGCCAGCCAACAAGGGGGCAATCAGCCCCAGCATTTT.

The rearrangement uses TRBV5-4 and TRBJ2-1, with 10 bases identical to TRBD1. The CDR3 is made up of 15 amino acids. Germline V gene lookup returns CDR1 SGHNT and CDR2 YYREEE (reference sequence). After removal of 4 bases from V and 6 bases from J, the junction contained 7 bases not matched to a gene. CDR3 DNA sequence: TGTGCCAGCAGCCCCCGGGACAGGGGATCCAATGAGCAGTTCTTC. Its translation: CASSPRDRGSNEQFF.

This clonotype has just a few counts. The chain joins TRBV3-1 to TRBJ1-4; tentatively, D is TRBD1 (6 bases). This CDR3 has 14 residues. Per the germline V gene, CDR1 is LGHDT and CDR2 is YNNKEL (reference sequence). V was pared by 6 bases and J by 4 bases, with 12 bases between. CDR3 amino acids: CASSPGHYNEKLFF. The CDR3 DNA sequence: TGTGCCAGCAGTCCGGGACACTATAATGAAAAACTGTTTTTT.

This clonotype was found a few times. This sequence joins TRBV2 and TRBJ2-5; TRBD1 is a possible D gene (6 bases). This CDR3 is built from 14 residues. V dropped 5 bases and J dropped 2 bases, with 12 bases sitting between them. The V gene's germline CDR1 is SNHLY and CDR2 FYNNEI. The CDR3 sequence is CASSRDRLQETQYF. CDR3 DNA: TGTGCCAGCAGTCGCGACAGGCTACAAGAGACCCAGTACTTC.

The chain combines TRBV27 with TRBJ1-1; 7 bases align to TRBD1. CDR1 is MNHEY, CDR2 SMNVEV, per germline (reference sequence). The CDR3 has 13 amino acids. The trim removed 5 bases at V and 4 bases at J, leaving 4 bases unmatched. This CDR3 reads CASSGDRATEAFF. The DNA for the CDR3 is TGTGCCAGCAGTGGGGACAGAGCCACTGAAGCTTTCTTT.